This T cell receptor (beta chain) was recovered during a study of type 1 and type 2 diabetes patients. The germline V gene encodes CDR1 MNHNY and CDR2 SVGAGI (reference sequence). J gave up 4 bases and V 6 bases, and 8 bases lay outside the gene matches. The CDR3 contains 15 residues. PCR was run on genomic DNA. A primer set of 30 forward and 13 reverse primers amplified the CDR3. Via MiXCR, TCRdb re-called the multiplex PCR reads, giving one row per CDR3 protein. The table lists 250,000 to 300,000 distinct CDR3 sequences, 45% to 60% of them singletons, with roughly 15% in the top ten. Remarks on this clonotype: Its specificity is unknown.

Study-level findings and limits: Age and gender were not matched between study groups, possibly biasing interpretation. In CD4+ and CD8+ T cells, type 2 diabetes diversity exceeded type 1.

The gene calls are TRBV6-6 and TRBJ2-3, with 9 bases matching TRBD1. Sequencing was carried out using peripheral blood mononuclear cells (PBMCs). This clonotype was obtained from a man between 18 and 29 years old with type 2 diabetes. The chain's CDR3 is CASRPGTGISDTQYF. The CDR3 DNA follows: TGTGCCAGCAGGCCCGGGACAGGGATTTCAGATACGCAGTATTTT.